The 20 T cell receptor beta chains below all came from one sample that was sequenced in a study of post-analysis software for immune sequencing data. Study results and limitations: Controls showed lower frequencies than patients for several TRBV segments, and TRBV5-6, TRBV5-1 and TRBV20-1 were among these.

The antigens of these receptors remain unknown. Unique-molecular-identifier-tagged TCR beta cDNA libraries were used. TCRdb re-called the PCR reads through MiXCR, storing one row per CDR3 protein. The data hold hundreds of thousands of distinct CDR3 sequences, with 44% observed a single time. The sample was blood. The receptors come from a girl aged 10-17 years with multiple sclerosis.

This clonotype has more than one count but fewer than ten. V is TRBV7-9 and J is TRBJ2-5, with 9 bases lining up with TRBD2. Trimming cost V 2 bases and J 6 bases; bases outside gene matches: 7. This CDR3 comprises 15 residues. Looked up from germline, CDR1 is SEHNR and CDR2 is FQNEAQ (reference sequence). This chain's CDR3 is CASSLQAGGPKTQYF. The CDR3, as DNA: TGTGCCAGCAGCTTACAGGCGGGAGGGCCGAAGACCCAGTACTTC.

This clonotype was detected a few times. The rearrangement joins TRBV4-1 to TRBJ2-7; TRBD2 matches 10 bases. CDR1 MGHRA and CDR2 YSYEKL come from the germline V gene. The trim removed 0 bases at V and 5 bases at J, leaving 7 bases unmatched. The CDR3 has 16 amino acids. The CDR3 bases are TGCGCCAGCAGCCAAGATAAGGGGACTAGCGCTCACGAGCAGTACTTC. Translation gives CASSQDKGTSAHEQYF.

This clonotype appeared a single time. The chain recombines TRBV15 with TRBJ2-4; 8 bases line up with TRBD1. The V gene's germline CDR1 is LNHNV and CDR2 YYDKDF (reference sequence). The CDR3 is 17 residues long. The trim removed 3 bases at V and 1 base at J, leaving 8 bases unmatched. The CDR3 is CATSRPDRGPAKNIQYF. CDR3 nucleotide sequence: TGTGCCACCAGCAGGCCAGACAGGGGCCCCGCCAAAAACATTCAGTACTTC.

The V call is TRBV28, the J call TRBJ2-1, with a possible D match to TRBD1 (6 bases). The CDR3 extends over 11 amino acids. Trimming cost V 7 bases and J 5 bases, with 6 bases left between them. Germline V gene lookup returns CDR1 MDHEN and CDR2 SYDVKM. CDR3 nucleotide sequence: TGTGCCAGCAACAGGGACAATGAGCAGTTCTTC. It codes for CASNRDNEQFF.

The chain couples TRBV2 to TRBJ2-5; D may be TRBD1 (6 bases). The CDR3 loop spans 15 amino acids. Germline CDR1 reads SNHLY; CDR2 reads FYNNEI. Trimming removed 4 bases at V and 0 bases at J, with 12 bases between. CDR3 protein: CASSGDIAYQETQYF. CDR3 nucleotides: TGTGCCAGCAGTGGGGACATAGCGTACCAAGAGACCCAGTACTTC.

This clonotype showed up just a few times. The chain uses TRBV12-3 or TRBV12-4 and TRBJ2-7; 8 bases map to TRBD1. The CDR3 sequence is 13 residues long. J gave up 7 bases and V 8 bases, and 10 bases lay outside the gene matches. The CDR3 spells CASGGQGAPEQYF. The DNA for the CDR3 is TGTGCCAGCGGGGGGCAGGGGGCGCCTGAGCAGTACTTC.

The chain recombines TRBV29-1 with TRBJ2-7, with TRBD2 matching 8 bases. Germline CDR1 is SQVTM and CDR2 is ANQGSEA. The trim removed 6 bases at V and 3 bases at J, leaving 7 bases unmatched. The CDR3 contains 13 residues. The CDR3 region has the DNA TGCAGCGTGCGGGGGGCTTCTTTCTACGAGCAGTACTTC. Its translation is CSVRGASFYEQYF.

V is TRBV6-6 and J is TRBJ1-1; D gene ambiguous. CDR1 is MNHNY, CDR2 SVGAGI, per germline (reference sequence). V lost 2 bases and J 1 base, leaving 8 bases between the germline ends. CDR3 length equals 14 residues. CDR3 bases: TGTGCCAGCAGTTACAACAGCAGGAACACTGAAGCTTTCTTT. It is translated as CASSYNSRNTEAFF.

This clonotype was observed a few times. The CDR3 sequence: CASRGRAGGQETQYF. The CDR3 DNA follows: TGTGCCAGCAGGGGCCGCGCGGGAGGCCAAGAGACCCAGTACTTC. J is TRBJ2-5 and V is TRBV27, with 8 bases fitting TRBD2. The CDR3 consists of 15 residues. The V gene end was trimmed by 6 bases and the J gene end by 1 base; junction bases not matched to a gene: 7. CDR1 is MNHEY and CDR2 is SMNVEV in the germline V gene (reference sequence).

CDR3 residues: CSARDLRGTEAFF. CDR3 in DNA: TGCAGTGCTAGAGATCTCAGGGGAACTGAAGCTTTCTTT. This sequence joins TRBV20-1 and TRBJ1-1, with D possibly being TRBD1 (6 bases). The V end lost 0 bases, the J end lost 5 bases, and 10 bases lay between the germline ends. CDR1 and CDR2 (germline): DFQATT, SNEGSKA (reference sequence). This CDR3 is 13 amino acids long.

The chain combines TRBV11-3 with TRBJ2-7; D unresolved. The V gene's germline CDR1 is SGHNT and CDR2 YENEEA. Trimming stripped 5 bases from V and 10 bases from J, with 21 bases between. The CDR3 sequence is 14 residues long. CDR3 bases: TGTGCCAGCAGCCCGCGAGGACCCAAAAACATCCAGTACTTC. This codes for CASSPRGPKNIQYF.

The chain has TRBV7-3 and TRBJ2-4, with a weak D call TRBD1 (5 bases). The germline V and J ends were trimmed by 3 bases and 8 bases, with 11 bases remaining between them. In germline, CDR1 is SGHTA, CDR2 FQGTGA. The CDR3 spans 13 residues. CDR3 protein: CASSFQGSDIQYF. Here the CDR3 DNA reads TGTGCCAGCAGCTTCCAGGGTTCTGACATTCAGTACTTC.

V is TRBV9 and J is TRBJ1-5; perhaps TRBD1 as D (5 bases). The CDR3 has 15 residues. V was pared by 3 bases and J by 2 bases, with 12 bases between. Germline CDR1 and CDR2: SGDLS and YYNGEE. The CDR3 DNA sequence: TGTGCCAGCAGCGAGGAGGGGTTCGGCAATCAGCCCCAGCATTTT. Its protein product is CASSEEGFGNQPQHF.

Only a few counts were recorded for this clonotype. The chain is built from TRBV7-9 and TRBJ2-7; 9 bases agree with TRBD2. J lost 0 bases, V lost 1 base, and 7 bases had no gene match. Germline lookup yields CDR1 SEHNR and CDR2 FQNEAQ (reference sequence). This CDR3 contains 17 residues. The CDR3 sequence: CASSLEGLAGLSYEQYF. CDR3 nucleotide sequence: TGTGCCAGCAGCTTAGAAGGGCTAGCGGGGCTCTCCTACGAGCAGTACTTC.

V is TRBV29-1 and J is TRBJ2-7; the D is unclear. CDR1 is SQVTM and CDR2 is ANQGSEA in the germline V gene. This CDR3 is 12 amino acids long. V gave up 3 bases and J gave up 1 base, with 7 bases separating them. The CDR3 nucleotides read TGCAGCGTTGAGAGTAGTTCCTACGAGCAGTACTTC. Protein product: CSVESSSYEQYF.

The table lists this clonotype with a few counts. V usage is TRBV9 and J usage is TRBJ2-6; D unresolved. From germline, CDR1 is SGDLS and CDR2 YYNGEE. The CDR3 is made up of 14 amino acids. Between the trimmed V and J ends, which lost 5 bases and 0 bases, there was a span of 6 bases. CDR3 in DNA: TGTGCCAGCAGGGGAAACTCTGGGGCCAACGTCCTGACTTTC. Its protein product is CASRGNSGANVLTF.

This clonotype was observed a handful of times. The rearrangement joins TRBV10-3 to TRBJ2-5; D might be TRBD1 (6 bases). CDR3 length: 14 residues. From germline, CDR1 is ENHRY and CDR2 SYGVKD. The V gene lost 2 bases and the J gene lost 4 bases, with 11 bases spanning the gap. The CDR3 nucleotides are TGTGCCATCAGTGAGACAGGGAGAGGAGAGACCCAGTACTTC. Its protein product is CAISETGRGETQYF.

This clonotype was detected ten times or more. V gene TRBV7-6 combines with J gene TRBJ2-1; 8 positions agree with TRBD2. CDR3 length: 16 amino acids. With 4 bases clipped from V and 0 bases from J, the junction kept 5 bases outside the gene matches. The germline gives CDR1 SGHVS, CDR2 FNYEAQ. The CDR3 here is CASSSVLADSYNEQFF. CDR3 sequence (DNA): TGTGCCAGCAGCTCAGTACTAGCGGACTCCTACAATGAGCAGTTCTTC.

The CDR3 sequence is CSVADSRGYEQYF. The CDR3 bases are TGCAGCGTTGCCGACTCCCGGGGCTACGAGCAGTACTTC. The J gene is TRBJ2-7, the V gene TRBV29-1; possible D gene TRBD2, 5 bases. V shed 4 bases and J shed 3 bases, with 13 bases lying between them. In germline, CDR1 is SQVTM, CDR2 ANQGSEA. The CDR3 sequence is 13 residues long.

This chain connects TRBV10-3 to TRBJ2-2, with D possibly TRBD2 on 5 matching bases. Trimming removed 0 bases at V and 6 bases at J, with 17 bases between. Germline assignment: CDR1 ENHRY and CDR2 SYGVKD. CDR3 size: 17 residues. The CDR3 is CAISESDWLGSPGELFF. The CDR3 DNA is TGTGCCATCAGTGAGTCGGACTGGTTGGGCAGTCCCGGGGAGCTGTTTTTT.